The T cell receptor (beta chain) described here comes from a study of T cell responses to AZD1222 COVID-19 vaccine. The protocol was immunoSEQ multiplex PCR, while the TCRdb copy is restricted to in-frame clones and leaves out a portion. The data show around 160,000 clones, 94% seen once. Trimming took 4 bases from V and 6 from J; bases not matched to a gene: 7. CDR3 length: 15 amino acids. CDR1 and CDR2 from the germline V gene are SNHLY and FYNNEI. The TCR originated in an adult who received the AZD1222 COVID-19 vaccine. This chain connects TRBV2 to TRBJ2-7, with 12 positions matching TRBD2. Sequenced material: peripheral blood, taken 28 days after the second AZD1222 dose. The CDR3, as DNA: TGTGCCAGCAGTGCTCCGGGACTAGCGGGTTCCGAGCAGTACTTC. It encodes CASSAPGLAGSEQYF.